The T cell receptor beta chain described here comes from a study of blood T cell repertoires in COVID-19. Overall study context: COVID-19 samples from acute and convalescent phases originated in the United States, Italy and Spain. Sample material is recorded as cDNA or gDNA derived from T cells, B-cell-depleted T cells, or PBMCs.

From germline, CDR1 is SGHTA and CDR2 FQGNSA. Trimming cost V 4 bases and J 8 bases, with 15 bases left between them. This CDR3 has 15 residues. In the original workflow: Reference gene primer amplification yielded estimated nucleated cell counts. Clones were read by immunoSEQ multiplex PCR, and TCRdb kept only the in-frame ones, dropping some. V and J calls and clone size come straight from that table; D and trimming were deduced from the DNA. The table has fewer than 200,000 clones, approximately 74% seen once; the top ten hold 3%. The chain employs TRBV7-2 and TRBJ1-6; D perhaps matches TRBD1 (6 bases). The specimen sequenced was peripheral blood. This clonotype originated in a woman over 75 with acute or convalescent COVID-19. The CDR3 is CASSSGQPTYSPLHF. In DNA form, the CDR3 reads TGTGCCAGCAGCTCCGGACAGCCGACCTATTCACCCCTCCACTTT.